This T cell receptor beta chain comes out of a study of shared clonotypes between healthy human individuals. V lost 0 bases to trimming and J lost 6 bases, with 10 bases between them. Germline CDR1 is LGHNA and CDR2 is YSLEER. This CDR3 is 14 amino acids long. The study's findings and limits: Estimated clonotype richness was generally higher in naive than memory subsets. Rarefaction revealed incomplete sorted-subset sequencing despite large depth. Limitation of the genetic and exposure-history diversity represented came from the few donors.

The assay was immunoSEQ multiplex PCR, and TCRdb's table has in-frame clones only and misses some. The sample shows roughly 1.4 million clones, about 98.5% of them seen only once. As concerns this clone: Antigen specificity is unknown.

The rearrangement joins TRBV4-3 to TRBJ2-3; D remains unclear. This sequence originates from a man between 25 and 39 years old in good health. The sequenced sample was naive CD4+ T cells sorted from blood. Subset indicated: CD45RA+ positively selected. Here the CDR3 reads CASSQENSNDTQYF. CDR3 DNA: TGCGCCAGCAGCCAAGAGAACAGTAACGATACGCAGTATTTT.